Listed below are T cell receptor beta chains from one sample, sequenced in a study of T cell responses to AZD1222 COVID-19 vaccine. Profiled with immunoSEQ multiplex PCR; TCRdb holds only in-frame clones, not every one. The sample includes about 93,000 clones, around nine tenths seen only once; the top ten take less than 3.5%. The source was peripheral blood, collected on day 0 of MenACWY control vaccination. The receptors come from an adult in good health. CDR3s include the opening cysteine and the closing phenylalanine or tryptophan. A D gene is named only where the DNA matches it firmly.

length	D	J	V	CDR3
11	TRBD1	TRBJ2-3	TRBV5-1	CASSDTTGKYF
14	.	TRBJ2-1	TRBV21-1	CASSKEKGNNEQFF
12	.	TRBJ2-7	TRBV6-2/TRBV6-3	CASSLRDYEQYF
15	TRBD1	TRBJ2-3	TRBV28	CASKLGTGDLDTQYF
14	.	TRBJ1-1	TRBV28	CASEPNDRNTEAFF
15	.	TRBJ1-6	TRBV15	CATSTDKGHNSPLHF
14	.	TRBJ1-3	TRBV21-1	CASSKKDPGDTIYF
14	TRBD1	TRBJ2-7	TRBV7-2	CASSLTGGRGEQYF
14	.	TRBJ1-5	TRBV6-5	CASSPSVSNQPQHF
16	TRBD1	TRBJ1-3	TRBV28	CASSPDRESSGNTIYF
14	.	TRBJ1-1	TRBV7-9	CASSLARGATEAFF
14	.	TRBJ2-5	TRBV6-5	CASTRFGVQETQYF
15	.	TRBJ2-2	TRBV6-2/TRBV6-3	CASSIQGIGTGELFF
13	TRBD1	TRBJ1-6	TRBV3-1/TRBV3-2	CASRQGANSPLHF
11	.	TRBJ2-3	TRBV7-2	CATARGLPQYF
15	.	TRBJ1-5	TRBV19	CASSYRGTFDQPQHF
14	.	TRBJ2-5	TRBV3-1/TRBV3-2	CASSQPGFQETQYF
17	.	TRBJ2-3	TRBV29-1	CSVAMSLASLRGDTQYF
12	.	TRBJ1-6	TRBV24-1	CATSDFRGPLHF
14	TRBD1	TRBJ1-5	TRBV28	CASLDRGSNQPQHF
15	TRBD2	TRBJ2-3	TRBV5-1	CASSSRTSKADTQYF
13	.	TRBJ1-5	TRBV30	CAASFYSNQPQHF
13	.	TRBJ1-1	TRBV7-2	CASSSTLNTEAFF
13	.	TRBJ2-2	TRBV12-3/TRBV12-4	CASSRTKRGELFF
17	TRBD1	TRBJ1-5	TRBV6-2/TRBV6-3	CASSSGRRGNSNQPQHF
14	.	TRBJ2-4	TRBV6-5	CASSYGGQGNIQYF
12	.	TRBJ1-1	TRBV12-3/TRBV12-4	CASSLSATEAFF
13	.	TRBJ1-1	TRBV6-5	CASSRHVNTEAFF
15	.	TRBJ1-3	TRBV30	CAWSRVGTSGNTIYF
12	.	TRBJ1-1	TRBV12-3/TRBV12-4	CASSLGGFEAFF
16	TRBD2	TRBJ2-1	TRBV4-3	CASSPPASGDYNEQFF
12	.	TRBJ1-2	TRBV2	CASSEIGGGYTF
16	TRBD2	TRBJ2-1	TRBV10-3	CAISEATSGVFNEQFF
13	.	TRBJ1-2	TRBV7-9	CASSGEVYYGYTF
14	TRBD1	TRBJ1-1	TRBV28	CASSPPSRGGKAFF
14	.	TRBJ1-3	TRBV28	CASLPSASGNTIYF
13	.	TRBJ1-1	TRBV11-1	CASSHGRDTEAFF
15	.	TRBJ2-6	TRBV29-1	CSVEDGYSGANVLTF
15	.	TRBJ1-2	TRBV27	CASSPPGTDLYGYTF
14	.	TRBJ2-3	TRBV7-8	CASSLGRGAIAQYF
13	.	TRBJ1-1	TRBV7-7	CASSLDSNTEAFF
14	.	TRBJ1-3	TRBV28	CASNPEGGGNTIYF
13	.	TRBJ1-1	TRBV29-1	CSVVKGRAAEAFF
11	.	TRBJ2-5	TRBV7-9	CASSLEGTQYF
17	.	TRBJ1-3	TRBV4-1	CASSQLISASSGNTIYF
12	.	TRBJ2-2	TRBV27	CASNSGTGELFF